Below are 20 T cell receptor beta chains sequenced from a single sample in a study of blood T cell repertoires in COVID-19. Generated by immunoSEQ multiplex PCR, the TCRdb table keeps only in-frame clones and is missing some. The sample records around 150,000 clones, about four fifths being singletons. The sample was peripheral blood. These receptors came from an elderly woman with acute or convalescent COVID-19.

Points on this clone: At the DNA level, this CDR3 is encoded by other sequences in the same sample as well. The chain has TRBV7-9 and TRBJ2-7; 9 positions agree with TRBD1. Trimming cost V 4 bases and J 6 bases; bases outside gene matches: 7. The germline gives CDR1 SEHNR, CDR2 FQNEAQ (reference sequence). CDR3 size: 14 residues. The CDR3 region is CASSSPGQGSEQYF. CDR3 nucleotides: TGTGCCAGCAGCTCACCGGGACAGGGTTCCGAGCAGTACTTC.

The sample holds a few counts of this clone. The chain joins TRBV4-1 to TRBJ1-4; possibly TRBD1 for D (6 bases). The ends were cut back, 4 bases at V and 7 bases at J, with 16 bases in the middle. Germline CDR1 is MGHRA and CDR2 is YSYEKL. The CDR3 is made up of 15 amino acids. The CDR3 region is CASSPGPGASEKLFF. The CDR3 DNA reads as TGCGCCAGCAGCCCAGGGCCAGGGGCGAGTGAAAAACTGTTTTTT.

CDR3 protein: CASSILGDSNQPQHF. CDR3 bases: TGTGCCAGTAGTATCTTAGGGGATAGCAATCAGCCCCAGCATTTT. The genes are TRBV19 and TRBJ1-5, with a possible D match to TRBD1 (5 bases). Trimming removed 3 bases from V and 0 bases from J, with 9 bases in between. This CDR3 region has 15 residues. Germline V gives CDR1 LNHDA, CDR2 SQIVND (reference sequence).

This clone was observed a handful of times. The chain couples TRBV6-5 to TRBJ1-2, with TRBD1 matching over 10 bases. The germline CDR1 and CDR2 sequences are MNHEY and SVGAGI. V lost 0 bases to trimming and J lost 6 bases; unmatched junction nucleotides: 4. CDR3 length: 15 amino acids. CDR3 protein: CASSYSGDRGNGYTF. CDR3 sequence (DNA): TGTGCCAGCAGTTACTCGGGGGACAGGGGCAATGGCTACACCTTC.

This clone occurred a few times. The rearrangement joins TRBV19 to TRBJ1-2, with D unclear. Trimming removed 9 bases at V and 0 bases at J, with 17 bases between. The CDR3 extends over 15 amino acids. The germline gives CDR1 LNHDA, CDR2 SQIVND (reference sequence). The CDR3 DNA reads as TGTGCCAGCGCGGCAACGGCCGGCGCTAACTATGGCTACACCTTC. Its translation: CASAATAGANYGYTF.

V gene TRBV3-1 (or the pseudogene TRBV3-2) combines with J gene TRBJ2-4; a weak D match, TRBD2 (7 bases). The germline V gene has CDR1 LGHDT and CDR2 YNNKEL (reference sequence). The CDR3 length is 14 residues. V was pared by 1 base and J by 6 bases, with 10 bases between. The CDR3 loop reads CASSQGGGGNIQYF. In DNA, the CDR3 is TGTGCCAGCAGCCAAGGGGGAGGGGGAAACATTCAGTACTTC.

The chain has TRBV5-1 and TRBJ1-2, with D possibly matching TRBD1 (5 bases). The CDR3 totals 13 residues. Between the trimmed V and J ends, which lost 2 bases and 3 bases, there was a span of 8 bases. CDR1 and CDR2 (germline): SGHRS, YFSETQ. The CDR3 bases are TGCGCCAGCAGCTTACCGGGGGACTATGGCTACACCTTC. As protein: CASSLPGDYGYTF.

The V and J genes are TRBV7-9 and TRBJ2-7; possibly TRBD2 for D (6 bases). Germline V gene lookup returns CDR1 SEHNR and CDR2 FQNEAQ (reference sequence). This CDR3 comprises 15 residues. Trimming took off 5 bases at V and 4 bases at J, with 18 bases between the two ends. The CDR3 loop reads CASSPEVGGSYEQYF. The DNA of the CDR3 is TGTGCCAGCAGCCCAGAAGTCGGGGGAAGTTACGAGCAGTACTTC.

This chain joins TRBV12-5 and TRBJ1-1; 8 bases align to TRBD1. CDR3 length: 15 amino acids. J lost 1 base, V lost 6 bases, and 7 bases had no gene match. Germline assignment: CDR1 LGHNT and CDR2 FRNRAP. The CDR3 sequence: CASGTIGTGNTEAFF. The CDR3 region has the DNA TGTGCTAGTGGGACAATTGGGACAGGGAACACTGAAGCTTTCTTT.

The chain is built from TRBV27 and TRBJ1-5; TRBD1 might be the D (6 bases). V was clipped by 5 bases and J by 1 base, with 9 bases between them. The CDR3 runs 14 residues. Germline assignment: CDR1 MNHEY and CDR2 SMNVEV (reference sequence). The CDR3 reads CASSPDRSNQPQHF. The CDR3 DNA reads TGTGCCAGCAGTCCAGACAGGAGCAATCAGCCCCAGCATTTT.

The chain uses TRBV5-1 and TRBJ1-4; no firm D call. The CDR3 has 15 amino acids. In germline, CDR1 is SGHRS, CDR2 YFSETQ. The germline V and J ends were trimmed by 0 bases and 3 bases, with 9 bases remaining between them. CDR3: CASSLVGESNEKLFF. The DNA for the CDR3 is TGCGCCAGCAGCTTGGTCGGGGAGTCTAATGAAAAACTGTTTTTT. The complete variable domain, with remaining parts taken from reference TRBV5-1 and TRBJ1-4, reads KAGVTQTPRYLIKTRGQQVTLSCSPISGHRSVSWYQQTPGQGLQFLFEYFSETQRNKGNFPGRFSGRQFSNSRSEMNVSTLELGDSALYLCASSLVGESNEKLFFGSGTQLSVL.

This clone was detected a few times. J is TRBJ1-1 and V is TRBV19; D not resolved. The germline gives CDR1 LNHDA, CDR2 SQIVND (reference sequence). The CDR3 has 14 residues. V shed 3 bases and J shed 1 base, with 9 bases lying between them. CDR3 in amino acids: CASSIFGSNTEAFF. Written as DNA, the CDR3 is TGTGCCAGTAGTATCTTCGGTTCGAACACTGAAGCTTTCTTT.

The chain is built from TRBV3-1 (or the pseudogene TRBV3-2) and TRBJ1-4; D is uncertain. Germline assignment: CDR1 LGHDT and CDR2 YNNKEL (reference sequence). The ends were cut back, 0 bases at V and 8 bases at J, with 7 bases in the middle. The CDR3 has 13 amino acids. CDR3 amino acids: CASSQEIREKLFF. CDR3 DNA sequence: TGTGCCAGCAGCCAAGAAATACGGGAAAAACTGTTTTTT.

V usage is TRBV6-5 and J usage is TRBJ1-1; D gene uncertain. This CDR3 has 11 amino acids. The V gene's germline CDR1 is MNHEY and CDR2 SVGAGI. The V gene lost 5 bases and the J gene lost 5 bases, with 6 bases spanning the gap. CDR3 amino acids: CASSTVTEAFF. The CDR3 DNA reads TGTGCCAGCAGTACAGTTACTGAAGCTTTCTTT.

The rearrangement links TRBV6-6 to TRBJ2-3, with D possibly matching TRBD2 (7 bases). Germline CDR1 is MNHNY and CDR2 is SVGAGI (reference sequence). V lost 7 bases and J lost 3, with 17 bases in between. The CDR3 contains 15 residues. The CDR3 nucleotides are TGTGCCAGCACCCAAAGGGGGGGATTGACAGATACGCAGTATTTT. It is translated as CASTQRGGLTDTQYF.

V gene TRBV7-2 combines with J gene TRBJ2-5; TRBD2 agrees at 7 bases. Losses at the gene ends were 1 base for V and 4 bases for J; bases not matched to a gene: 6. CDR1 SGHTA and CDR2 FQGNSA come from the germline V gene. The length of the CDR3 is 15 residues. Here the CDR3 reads CASSLVLASGETQYF. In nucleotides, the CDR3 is TGTGCCAGCAGCTTAGTACTAGCTAGCGGAGAGACCCAGTACTTC.

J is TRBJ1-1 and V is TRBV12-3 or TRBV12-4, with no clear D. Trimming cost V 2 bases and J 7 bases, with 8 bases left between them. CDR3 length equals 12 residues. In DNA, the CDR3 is TGTGCCAGCAGTTTATTAGTCGGTGAAGCTTTCTTT. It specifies CASSLLVGEAFF.

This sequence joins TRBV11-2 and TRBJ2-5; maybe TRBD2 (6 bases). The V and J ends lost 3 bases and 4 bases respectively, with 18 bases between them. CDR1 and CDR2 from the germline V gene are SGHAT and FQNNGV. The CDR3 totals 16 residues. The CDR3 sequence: CASSFSPPLARETQYF. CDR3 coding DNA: TGTGCCAGCAGCTTCTCCCCCCCACTAGCCCGAGAGACCCAGTACTTC.

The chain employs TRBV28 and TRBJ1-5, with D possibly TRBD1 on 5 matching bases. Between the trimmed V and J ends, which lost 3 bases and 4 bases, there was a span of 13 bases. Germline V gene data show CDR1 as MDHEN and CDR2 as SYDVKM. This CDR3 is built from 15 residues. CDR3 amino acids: CASSFAGVGNQPQHF. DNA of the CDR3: TGTGCCAGCAGTTTTGCGGGGGTGGGGAATCAGCCCCAGCATTTT.

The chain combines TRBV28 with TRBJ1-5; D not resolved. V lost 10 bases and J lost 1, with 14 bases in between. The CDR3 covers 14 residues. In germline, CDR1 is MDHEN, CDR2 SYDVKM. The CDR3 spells CATRLGWSNQPQHF. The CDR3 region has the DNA TGTGCCACCCGACTTGGGTGGAGCAATCAGCCCCAGCATTTT.